This is a list of T cell receptor beta chains from one sample in a study of cytomegalovirus exposure and HLA in healthy donors. Assay: immunoSEQ multiplex PCR; the TCRdb copy retains only in-frame clones and omits some. The profile covers approximately 200,000 clones, with 75% to 85% appearing a single time and more than 1.5% taken by the ten largest. Source material: PBMCs. These receptor sequences come from a girl aged 5 to 17 in good health and CMV-seropositive. Both conserved end residues are part of each CDR3. A D gene is named only where the DNA matches it firmly. Size is stated for part of the rows, as once, few or many counts, or as a class when the clone is expanded.

D gene	V gene	J gene	clone size	CDR3 DNA	CDR3 protein
TRBD1	TRBV15	TRBJ1-6	NA	TGTGCCACCAGCCTCAGTTTGACAGGGAATAATTCACCCCTCCACTTT	CATSLSLTGNNSPLHF
TRBD1	TRBV27	TRBJ2-6	NA	TGTGCCAGCAGTTTTACAGGGGGCGCGGATGGGGCCAACGTCCTGACTTTC	CASSFTGGADGANVLTF
NA	TRBV27	TRBJ1-2	NA	TGTGCCAGCAGTTACCGGGAAAACTATGGCTACACCTTC	CASSYRENYGYTF
TRBD1	TRBV6-5	TRBJ1-3	NA	TGTGCCAGCAGTCGTGACAGGGACAGAAACACCATATATTTT	CASSRDRDRNTIYF
NA	TRBV6-6	TRBJ2-5	few	TGTGCCAGCAGTTCCAGAGGGGGCCAAGAGACCCAGTACTTC	CASSSRGGQETQYF
NA	TRBV27	TRBJ2-3	NA	TGTGCCAGCAGCCCCCGGACAGGGAGGGAAGATACGCAGTATTTT	CASSPRTGREDTQYF
TRBD1	TRBV30	TRBJ2-1	NA	TGTGCCTGGAGTGTACCCGGGACAGGGGGTTACAATGAGCAGTTCTTC	CAWSVPGTGGYNEQFF
NA	TRBV15	TRBJ2-7	once	TGTGCCACCAGCAGGTTAGGATCACAGGGAGGGCAGTACGAGCAGTACTTC	CATSRLGSQGGQYEQYF
TRBD1	TRBV4-3	TRBJ1-1	few	TGCGCCAGCAGCCAATTTCAGGGGGGGAACACTGAAGCTTTCTTT	CASSQFQGGNTEAFF
TRBD2	TRBV4-3	TRBJ2-3	few	TGCGCCAGCAGCCAAGATGCCAGCGGGGGTGGGATGGGCACAGATACGCAGTATTTT	CASSQDASGGGMGTDTQYF
NA	TRBV27	TRBJ1-1	NA	TGTGCCAGCAGTTTCGGGGGTGGCACTGAAGCTTTCTTT	CASSFGGGTEAFF
TRBD1	TRBV25-1	TRBJ1-6	NA	TGTGCCAGCAGTCGGCCAGGGGGCGTCTCACCCCTCCACTTT	CASSRPGGVSPLHF
NA	TRBV4-3	TRBJ2-1	NA	TGCGCCAGCAGCCAAGAGGTACTACCGGGAGCCTACAATGAGCAGTTCTTC	CASSQEVLPGAYNEQFF
NA	TRBV7-2	TRBJ2-7	NA	TGTGCCAGCACCCCCGGGCAGGGGATGGGGGAGCAGTACTTC	CASTPGQGMGEQYF